Given below is one T cell receptor beta chain in context. What it binds is not known. The data belong to a study of cytomegalovirus exposure and HLA in healthy donors. Study-wide findings and caveats: In vitro testing confirmed a few CMV-associated chains as specific for CMV antigens. An analysis done earlier found most TCR beta V segments productive about 87% or about 30% of the time.

60 Vbeta and 13 Jbeta primers were used in PCR. Data came from immunoSEQ multiplex PCR; TCRdb stores just in-frame clones and leaves some out. The table records under 200,000 clones, roughly 80% of them present only once. The TCR sequence derives from a man between 18 and 35 years old in good health and CMV-seronegative. Sample: PBMCs.

The CDR3 nucleotides read TGTGCCAGCAGTTTAGCAGGGGGTACTGGAAACACCATATATTTT. As protein: CASSLAGGTGNTIYF. The rearrangement joins TRBV28 to TRBJ1-3, with 7 bases that match TRBD1. Losses at the gene ends were 2 bases for V and 2 bases for J; bases not matched to a gene: 3. The germline V gene has CDR1 MDHEN and CDR2 SYDVKM. This CDR3 region has 15 residues.